The present entry profiles one T cell receptor beta chain with its context. Its cognate antigen has yet to be identified. Per-base qualities were not stored, and no clone one base away is much larger. V lost 3 bases and J lost 2 bases; the stretch between them is 6 bases long. The germline V gene sets CDR1 to SGDLS and CDR2 to YYNGEE. Spanning cysteine to phenylalanine, the CDR3 consists of 13 amino acids. The sequence is cut down to CDR3 DNA, 39 bases in frame from base 1. This specimen comes from a study of long-term antiretroviral therapy in people with HIV (dated by TCRdb to the early 2020s). Looking at the study overall: The earliest samples were collected about a decade before the 2015 WHO recommendation for immediate ART, when ART was typically delayed until CD4 counts fell. A total of roughly 200 cryopreserved PBMC samples came from 25 to 35 adults with confirmed HIV infection and were collected serially over a mean of roughly six years (range 1-12). Whether ART initiation and durable HIV suppression were associated with changes in peripheral blood TRB repertoire composition and diversity was tested in a retrospective serial study. Of the roughly 27 participants with HIV, approximately ten were female. No cross-contamination during QIAcube processing was shown when test extractions of a monoclonal T-cell line were performed alongside about 30 polyclonal samples. Study-wide findings and limitations: HIV repertoires had narrower CDR3 length ranges than controls, and the network structure suggested an antigen-experienced repertoire that shifted only slightly toward naive after ART. The samples span the years 2004 to 2017, and the ART regimens used may be less effective than current regimens. Starting ART was linked to a significant rise in TRB diversity, yet even with long-term ART the diversity remained significantly lower than in transplant donor controls. Since PBMC availability was limited, sequencing covered only the TCR beta chain, with no alpha chain pairing. Because cell numbers in pre-ART samples were limited, unsorted PBMC were profiled instead of sorted CD4+ and CD8+ T cells. The repertoire was dominated across all time points by expanded TRB clones identified before ART initiation, although this dominance was seen to fluctuate and to decrease in many PLHIV after ART. Inferences about post-ART repertoire changes were limited because no data were available on ART adherence, viral resistance or therapy changes.

The immunoSEQ hsTCRB v3.0 assay was used at survey level resolution to sequence the TRB variable region. The targeted TRB sequencing depth was roughly 35,000-50,000 T-cell genomes per sample. An Illumina MiSeq with a v3 150-cycle kit was used to sequence the pooled TRB libraries. In the authors' own workflow: Repertoire analysis was performed in R inside a reproducible Nextflow workflow that covered QC, data transformation and analysis. Custom analyses were implemented in LymphoSeq2, an R package for AIRR-Seq data exploration. Four samples yielding fewer than 5000 total TRB sequences were excluded, leaving 188 analyzed HIV repertoires. Among the roughly 190 retained HIV repertoires, 55 to 65 were collected before ART initiation and approximately 130 were collected after ART initiation. Each repertoire was downsampled to 5000 TRB nucleotide sequences, and summary statistics were averaged across 100 downsampling iterations. TRB sequences were retained for analysis only if CDR3 regions of at least seven amino acids were present. A Shannon entropy-derived clonality score and the Gini coefficient were used to measure diversity. In repertoire networks, the top 5000 CDR3 amino acid sequences were linked whenever an edit distance of one separated two sequences. For TRB CDR3 amino acid sequences, antigen specificity groups and MHC restriction were predicted with GLIPH2. Known CMV, EBV, HIV or tissue antigen associations were flagged by matching CDR3 amino acid sequences against VDJdb and McPAS-TCR. Pre-ART, post-ART and control groups were compared with Wilcoxon signed-rank tests and Holm-Bonferroni correction. This is the immuneACCESS table as TCRdb keeps it, with only in-frame sequences that have V and J called. A part of the clones is gone; compared with another copy, unresolved V genes explain less than half, and the rest is unexplained. That table supplies the V and J calls and clone size; D and trimming were determined from the DNA. The sample yields 30,000 to 40,000 clones; around three quarters were counted once. The ten biggest clones cover around 7.5% of the sample.

Participants were included only if at least one PBMC sample before ART initiation and at least two post-ART samples were available. Treatment was received in the United States of America by all participants with HIV. Before DNA extraction, cryopreserved samples of about 0.95-10 million PBMC were thawed and then washed. At the time of the earliest PBMC sample, participants with HIV were aged between 23 and 54 years. PBMC samples from each participant spanned 1-4 timepoints before ART initiation and 2-8 timepoints after ART initiation, with a median of 7 samples. Serial HIV viral load, CD4+ T-cell count, ART history and demographic data were obtained for every participant. Genomic DNA was extracted from unsorted PBMC with a Qiagen kit on a QIAcube, with processing performed in batches of 12 samples.

Sequenced here: unsorted PBMCs, sampled 2 years after starting antiretroviral therapy. Recombination connected TRBV9 to TRBJ1-3; the D gene is not confidently resolved. The clonotype was recovered from a woman aged 50 to 65 with HIV. Here the CDR3 is given as CASSGSTGNTIYF. The DNA sequence is given as TGTGCCAGCAGCGGATCAACTGGAAACACCATATATTTT.